This paragraph reports one T cell receptor beta chain. Antigen: not known. Trimming removed 2 bases at V and 1 base at J, with 5 bases between. The CDR3 totals 13 residues. Germline CDR1 reads SGHNT; CDR2 reads YENEEA. The sample comes from a study of cytomegalovirus exposure and HLA in healthy donors. Findings of the study overall: Among the sequence variants, a highly shared cluster was likely an artifact of sequencing. As a later analysis showed, several of the most significant clusters appeared to be linked to common viral pathogens. Using a false discovery rate of 0.05, a later analysis showed that 16,951 TCR beta sequences were associated with HLA alleles.

Samples came from healthy bone marrow donors. Primers for the PCR totalled 60 Vbeta and 13 Jbeta. The data were produced by immunoSEQ multiplex PCR, yet TCRdb's version contains in-frame clones alone and is incomplete. The profile shows roughly 88,000 clones, 69% of them singletons. The chain links TRBV11-3 to TRBJ1-1; tentatively, D is TRBD1 (5 bases). Input material: PBMCs. This TCR was sampled from a man in his fifties in good health and CMV-seronegative. The CDR3 sequence is CASSLQGNTEAFF. The CDR3, as DNA: TGTGCCAGCAGCTTACAGGGGAACACTGAAGCTTTCTTT.